This TCR beta chain came from a study of cytomegalovirus exposure and HLA in healthy donors. V lost 3 bases and J lost 0, with 9 bases in between. Germline lookup yields CDR1 KGHSH and CDR2 LQKENI. The CDR3 is 15 residues long. PCR amplification relied on 60 Vbeta primers (plus 13 Jbeta primers). Profiling relied on immunoSEQ multiplex PCR, and the TCRdb table lists in-frame clones only, not all of them. The profile shows about 250,000 clones, 75% to 90% of them singletons. The source is a girl aged 2 to 10 in good health and CMV-seronegative. This chain connects TRBV18 to TRBJ1-5; D gene ambiguous. Input material: PBMCs. The CDR3 DNA reads TGTGCCAGCTCACCGGAGAGGTATAGCAATCAGCCCCAGCATTTT. Residues: CASSPERYSNQPQHF.